This T cell receptor beta chain emerged from a study of blood T cell repertoires in COVID-19. Turning to the study itself: Material from acute and convalescent COVID-19 was sourced from the United States, Italy and Spain.

Method: immunoSEQ multiplex PCR; TCRdb's copy keeps in-frame clones and lacks some. The sample carries over 30,000 clones, 80% to 95% recorded once. The sequenced material came from peripheral blood. This sequence was found in an elderly man with acute or convalescent COVID-19.

CDR3 nucleotides: TGTGCCAGCAGCCAAGAGGGGCACGAGCAGTACTTC. As protein: CASSQEGHEQYF. V is TRBV3-1 (or the pseudogene TRBV3-2) and J is TRBJ2-7; D possibly corresponds to TRBD1 (5 bases). The CDR3 runs to 12 residues. The V gene lost 0 bases and the J gene lost 5 bases, with 5 bases spanning the gap. The germline V gene encodes CDR1 LGHDT and CDR2 YNNKEL (reference sequence).